The source of this TCR beta chain is a study of blood T cells in healthy people across ages. Study background: T cells yielded about one barcoded beta molecule per two cells through template switching.

The CDR3 extends over 17 amino acids. The V gene lost 0 bases and the J gene lost 2 bases, with 16 bases spanning the gap. Germline V CDR1 and CDR2: SGHRS, YFSETQ. A sample-barcoded 5' primer and a J-beta primer mix were used in a second PCR of roughly 7 to 11 cycles. TCRdb analysed the 5' RACE reads with MiXCR anew, one entry per CDR3 protein. The table shows 650,000 to 800,000 distinct CDR3 sequences, with 52% occurring only once. The receptor was derived from a woman over 75 in good health. The sample was blood. The chain uses TRBV5-1 and TRBJ2-3; the D gene is possibly TRBD1 (5 bases). CDR3 residues: CASSLGRGRRSTDTQYF. The CDR3 bases are TGCGCCAGCAGCTTGGGTAGGGGCCGGCGATCCACAGATACGCAGTATTTT.